The next 31 T cell receptor beta chains were all read from a single sample in a study of blood T cell repertoires in COVID-19. Sequencing used immunoSEQ multiplex PCR; TCRdb keeps in-frame clones, though not all of them. The sample includes 130,000 or so clones, 85% to 90% of them seen just once. Sample: peripheral blood. The receptors were sampled from a man between 65 and 85 years old with active COVID-19.

V is TRBV12-3 or TRBV12-4 and J is TRBJ2-1; no firm D call. CDR3 size: 11 residues. Between the trimmed V and J ends, which lost 5 bases and 3 bases, there was a span of 2 bases. CDR3 bases: TGTGCCAGCAGTCGCTACAATGAGCAGTTCTTC. It specifies CASSRYNEQFF.

This clone has only one observation. V gene TRBV7-9 combines with J gene TRBJ2-1, with a tentative D call TRBD2 (6 bases). The CDR3 is 15 residues long. V shed 4 bases and J shed 3 bases, with 13 bases lying between them. CDR1 and CDR2 (germline): SEHNR, FQNEAQ (reference sequence). In DNA, the CDR3 is TGTGCCAGCAGCTCCTTTAGGCGGGACTACAATGAGCAGTTCTTC. Translating it yields CASSSFRRDYNEQFF.

The rearrangement links TRBV9 to TRBJ2-1; 8 nucleotides line up with TRBD1. With V trimmed by 4 bases and J by 9 bases, 12 bases remained unmatched. This CDR3 is 15 amino acids long. Germline V gene data show CDR1 as SGDLS and CDR2 as YYNGEE. DNA for the CDR3: TGTGCCAGCAGCAGAGCAGGGGGCGCTCAGGTTGAGCAGTTCTTC. Translating gives CASSRAGGAQVEQFF. Full variable domain (outside the CDR3, taken from reference TRBV9 and TRBJ2-1): DSGVTQTPKHLITATGQRVTLRCSPRSGDLSVYWYQQSLDQGLQFLIQYYNGEERAKGNILERFSAQQFPDLHSELNLSSLELGDSALYFCASSRAGGAQVEQFFGPGTRLTVL.

The chain combines TRBV12-3 or TRBV12-4 with TRBJ2-2; perhaps TRBD1 as D (5 bases). CDR3 length: 12 amino acids. The germline V and J ends were trimmed by 5 bases and 7 bases, with 8 bases remaining between them. CDR3 nucleotides: TGTGCCAGCAGTCTTAGGGGCGGGGAGCTGTTTTTT. This sequence encodes CASSLRGGELFF.

The table lists this clone with a count of one. The V gene is TRBV12-3 or TRBV12-4, the J gene TRBJ1-1; D possibly corresponds to TRBD1 (5 bases). V gave up 2 bases and J gave up 5 bases, with 6 bases separating them. The CDR3 extends over 12 amino acids. CDR3 DNA sequence: TGTGCCAGCAGTTTACGGGGGACTGAAGCTTTCTTT. Amino acid sequence: CASSLRGTEAFF.

The gene calls are TRBV5-1 and TRBJ2-2; D gene uncertain. Trimming stripped 1 base from V and 7 bases from J, with 11 bases between. The length of the CDR3 is 14 residues. The germline V gene encodes CDR1 SGHRS and CDR2 YFSETQ. The CDR3 here is CASSLNWPSGELFF. The CDR3, as DNA: TGCGCCAGCAGCTTGAACTGGCCTAGCGGGGAGCTGTTTTTT.

Comment on this clone: A junction end diverges from the germline sequence, so it may reflect a read error. The genes are TRBV6-4 and TRBJ2-2, with a tentative D call TRBD2 (5 bases). In germline, CDR1 is MRHNA, CDR2 SNTAGT. The length of the CDR3 is 16 residues. Here the CDR3 reads CASSVGTVANTGKLFF. In nucleotides, the CDR3 is TGTGCCAGCAGTGTAGGCACAGTAGCGAACACCGGGAAGCTGTTTTTT.

Comment on this clone: Other DNA variants within this sample encode the same CDR3. This chain links TRBV7-9 with TRBJ2-7; D is perhaps TRBD2 (6 bases). Germline V gives CDR1 SEHNR, CDR2 FQNEAQ (reference sequence). The CDR3 consists of 15 residues. V lost 2 bases and J 3 bases, leaving 14 bases between the germline ends. CDR3 region: CASSLSSGLSYEQYF. CDR3 DNA: TGTGCCAGCAGCTTAAGTTCGGGACTCAGCTACGAGCAGTACTTC.

The V and J genes are TRBV5-5 and TRBJ1-4; 7 bases line up with TRBD1. J was trimmed by 11 bases and V by 3 bases; bases with no gene match: 10. CDR3 size: 14 residues. The germline CDR1 and CDR2 sequences are SGHKS and YYEKEE (reference sequence). The DNA for the CDR3 is TGTGCCAGCAGCTCCCTCGGGACAGACATCAAACTGTTTTTT. Its translation: CASSSLGTDIKLFF.

A single count supports this clone. The CDR3 region is CASSLHSYMNTEAFF. Here the CDR3 DNA reads TGTGCCAGCAGCTTACACAGTTATATGAACACTGAAGCTTTCTTT. This chain connects TRBV11-2 to TRBJ1-1; no clear D. Germline V gene lookup returns CDR1 SGHAT and CDR2 FQNNGV. Trimming removed 2 bases from V and 0 bases from J, with 10 bases in between. The CDR3 is 15 residues long.

The V gene is TRBV7-2, the J gene TRBJ1-2; TRBD1 matches 8 bases. This CDR3 region has 13 residues. J gave up 8 bases and V 5 bases, and 7 bases lay outside the gene matches. The germline V gene has CDR1 SGHTA and CDR2 FQGNSA. The CDR3 protein is CASSLGTGGGYTF. Written as DNA, the CDR3 is TGTGCCAGCAGCCTCGGGACAGGAGGGGGCTACACCTTC.

The chain joins TRBV19 to TRBJ1-2, with 8 nucleotides matching TRBD1. The CDR3 is 14 residues long. Germline V gene sequence: CDR1 LNHDA, CDR2 SQIVND (reference sequence). Trimming cost V 1 base and J 5 bases; bases outside gene matches: 3. CDR3 sequence reads: CASSIGDRLYGYTF. DNA for the CDR3: TGTGCCAGTAGTATAGGGGACAGGCTGTATGGCTACACCTTC.

This rearrangement joins TRBV30 to TRBJ2-5; tentative D call: TRBD2 (5 bases). Trimming pared 0 bases from V and 5 bases from J, leaving 10 bases between. CDR1 and CDR2 from the germline V gene are GTSNPN and SVGIG (reference sequence). The CDR3 runs to 13 residues. Written as DNA, the CDR3 is TGTGCCTGGAGTGTACCCGGGGTTGAGACCCAGTACTTC. This sequence encodes CAWSVPGVETQYF.

This chain connects TRBV4-1 to TRBJ2-1, with a weak D call TRBD2 (6 bases). The V end was cut by 2 bases, the J end by 7 bases, with 18 bases between. Per the germline V gene, CDR1 is MGHRA and CDR2 is YSYEKL. This CDR3 comprises 16 residues. Here the CDR3 reads CASSQLIAQSGNEQFF. CDR3 sequence (DNA): TGCGCCAGCAGCCAACTAATCGCGCAAAGCGGGAATGAGCAGTTCTTC.

The rearrangement links TRBV7-2 to TRBJ1-2; TRBD1 matches 7 bases. The CDR3 length is 16 residues. J was trimmed by 2 bases and V by 3 bases; bases with no gene match: 9. CDR1 and CDR2 (germline): SGHTA, FQGNSA. In nucleotides, the CDR3 is TGTGCCAGCAGCTTTGGAACAGGGGTCTCCAACTATGGCTACACCTTC. As protein: CASSFGTGVSNYGYTF.

The CDR3 coding sequence is TGTGCCAGCTCACCACGGACAGCTAGCACAGATACGCAGTATTTT. It encodes CASSPRTASTDTQYF. This chain uses TRBV18 with TRBJ2-3; possible D gene TRBD1, 6 bases. CDR1 and CDR2 from the germline V gene are KGHSH and LQKENI. The CDR3 runs 15 residues. Trimming shortened V by 1 base and J by 0 bases, and 8 bases separated the two germline ends.

The chain joins TRBV15 to TRBJ1-5; 7 nucleotides line up with TRBD1. J was trimmed by 2 bases and V by 5 bases; bases with no gene match: 9. There are 16 residues in the CDR3. Germline assignment: CDR1 LNHNV and CDR2 YYDKDF (reference sequence). CDR3 sequence reads: CATSRTTGAGNQPQHF. The CDR3 region has the DNA TGTGCCACCAGCCGAACAACAGGGGCTGGCAATCAGCCCCAGCATTTT.

The rearrangement joins TRBV5-1 to TRBJ1-3; 9 bases line up with TRBD1. Germline V lookup: CDR1 SGHRS, CDR2 YFSETQ. CDR3 length equals 15 residues. Unmatched junction bases numbered 5, after V lost 4 bases and J lost 3 bases. In DNA form, the CDR3 reads TGCGCCAGCAGCCCTGGGACAGGGCTTGGAAACACCATATATTTT. Translated: CASSPGTGLGNTIYF.

The CDR3 loop reads CASSQYRGIYGYTF. The CDR3 nucleotides are TGTGCCAGCAGTCAATACAGGGGGATCTATGGCTACACCTTC. The chain recombines TRBV28 with TRBJ1-2, with 8 bases matching TRBD1. Germline V gene lookup returns CDR1 MDHEN and CDR2 SYDVKM. Losses at the gene ends were 5 bases for V and 4 bases for J; bases not matched to a gene: 6. The CDR3 totals 14 residues.

The chain joins TRBV5-1 to TRBJ2-5; a weak D match, TRBD1 (6 bases). This CDR3 spans 15 amino acids. The ends were cut back, 2 bases at V and 2 bases at J, with 13 bases in the middle. Per the germline V gene, CDR1 is SGHRS and CDR2 is YFSETQ. CDR3 sequence reads: CASSFSTGPQETQYF. As DNA, the CDR3 is TGCGCCAGCAGCTTCTCGACAGGCCCACAAGAGACCCAGTACTTC.

Only a few counts were recorded for this clone. The rearrangement links TRBV5-1 to TRBJ2-7, with D possibly being TRBD2 (5 bases). Germline V lookup: CDR1 SGHRS, CDR2 YFSETQ. V dropped 4 bases and J dropped 7 bases, with 9 bases sitting between them. This CDR3 is built from 11 residues. The DNA for the CDR3 is TGCGCCAGCAGCGATGAGGGAGAGCAGTACTTC. Translating it yields CASSDEGEQYF.

The V call is TRBV5-1, the J call TRBJ2-3, with 9 bases lining up with TRBD2. The CDR3 spans 17 residues. J gave up 3 bases and V 1 base, and 9 bases lay outside the gene matches. CDR1 SGHRS and CDR2 YFSETQ come from the germline V gene. The CDR3 DNA sequence: TGCGCCAGCAGCTTGTTTTCAAGTAGCGGGAGTACAGATACGCAGTATTTT. Amino acid sequence: CASSLFSSSGSTDTQYF.

The chain couples TRBV5-1 to TRBJ2-7; tentative D call: TRBD2 (6 bases). The CDR3 has 13 amino acids. The germline V and J ends were trimmed by 6 bases and 7 bases, with 17 bases remaining between them. CDR1 and CDR2 (germline): SGHRS, YFSETQ. The CDR3 reads CASNSLGGGEQYF. The CDR3 DNA reads as TGCGCCAGCAATTCCCTCGGGGGAGGTGAGCAGTACTTC. The full variable domain, in which reference TRBV5-1 and TRBJ2-7 provide the parts outside the CDR3, is KAGVTQTPRYLIKTRGQQVTLSCSPISGHRSVSWYQQTPGQGLQFLFEYFSETQRNKGNFPGRFSGRQFSNSRSEMNVSTLELGDSALYLCASNSLGGGEQYFGPGTRLTVT.

The V call is TRBV6-5, the J call TRBJ2-1; 11 nucleotides align to TRBD2. J gave up 3 bases and V 8 bases, and 6 bases lay outside the gene matches. This CDR3 has 15 residues. In germline, CDR1 is MNHEY, CDR2 SVGAGI. The CDR3 is CASGTLAGVYNEQFF. The CDR3 region has the DNA TGTGCCAGCGGGACACTAGCGGGAGTCTACAATGAGCAGTTCTTC.

V is TRBV19 and J is TRBJ1-3, with D tentatively TRBD1 (6 bases). Per the germline V gene, CDR1 is LNHDA and CDR2 is SQIVND (reference sequence). This CDR3 comprises 13 residues. CDR3 loop: CAVGSQGGNTIYF. Here the CDR3 DNA reads TGTGCTGTAGGCTCACAGGGCGGAAACACCATATATTTT.

This sequence joins TRBV7-2 and TRBJ2-2; 7 bases agree with TRBD2. V was pared by 1 base and J by 4 bases, with 3 bases of the junction left unmatched. The germline gives CDR1 SGHTA, CDR2 FQGNSA. This CDR3 has 15 residues. CDR3 bases: TGTGCCAGCAGCTTAGGCGGGAGCGGCACCGGGGAGCTGTTTTTT. Its protein product is CASSLGGSGTGELFF.

The CDR3 sequence: CASRPGQGPNSPLHF. In DNA, the CDR3 is TGTGCCAGCAGACCTGGACAGGGTCCAAATTCACCCCTCCACTTT. V gene TRBV11-2 combines with J gene TRBJ1-6; 8 nucleotides line up with TRBD1. Per germline, CDR1 SGHAT and CDR2 FQNNGV. There are 15 residues in the CDR3. After removal of 6 bases from V and 7 bases from J, the junction contained 8 bases not matched to a gene. The complete variable domain, with remaining parts taken from reference TRBV11-2 and TRBJ1-6, reads EAGVAQSPRYKIIEKRQSVAFWCNPISGHATLYWYQQILGQGPKLLIQFQNNGVVDDSQLPKDRFSAERLKGVDSTLKIQPAKLEDSAVYLCASRPGQGPNSPLHFGNGTRLTVT.

This chain links TRBV28 with TRBJ1-5, with D unclear. The V end was cut by 6 bases, the J end by 4 bases, with 19 bases between. Germline lookup yields CDR1 MDHEN and CDR2 SYDVKM. CDR3 length: 16 residues. The CDR3 coding sequence is TGTGCCAGCAGGAAATCGACTCTTTCGCAGAATCAGCCCCAGCATTTT. Its translation is CASRKSTLSQNQPQHF.

The rearrangement joins TRBV12-5 to TRBJ1-2; D gene unclear. V lost 6 bases and J lost 0, with 8 bases in between. In germline, CDR1 is LGHNT, CDR2 FRNRAP. The CDR3 runs 13 residues. The CDR3 region has the DNA TGTGCTAGTGGCGACGGAGCTAACTATGGCTACACCTTC. Translated: CASGDGANYGYTF.

The V gene is TRBV5-1, the J gene TRBJ2-1; perhaps TRBD2 as D (6 bases). Germline CDR1 is SGHRS and CDR2 is YFSETQ. Trimming pared 3 bases from V and 7 bases from J, leaving 14 bases between. The CDR3 has 14 residues. CDR3 coding DNA: TGCGCCAGCAGCTCCCGGGACTCCGGGAATGAGCAGTTCTTC. As protein: CASSSRDSGNEQFF.

The chain employs TRBV3-1 (or the pseudogene TRBV3-2) and TRBJ2-4, with unresolved D. The CDR3 has 14 residues. Trimming took 4 bases from V and 0 from J, leaving 7 bases between them. The germline CDR1 and CDR2 sequences are LGHDT and YNNKEL (reference sequence). This CDR3 is CASSRSLAKNIQYF. The CDR3 DNA reads as TGTGCCAGCAGCCGTAGTCTAGCCAAAAACATTCAGTACTTC.